The 31 T cell receptor beta chains below come from one sample, sequenced in a study of blood T cell repertoires in COVID-19. Sequencing was performed with immunoSEQ multiplex PCR; in TCRdb, only in-frame clones are kept and a portion is missing. The top ten hold 0.9% of the sample, which has some 520,000 clones, 89% seen once. Sequencing was carried out using peripheral blood. These receptor sequences come from a man between 18 and 29 years old with COVID-19, enrolled during active disease.

This clone has a single count. J is TRBJ2-7 and V is TRBV27, with TRBD2 matching over 14 bases. CDR1 is MNHEY and CDR2 is SMNVEV in the germline V gene (reference sequence). Germline trimming cut 3 bases from V and 2 bases from J; bases unmatched to any gene: 12. This CDR3 has 19 amino acids. Here the CDR3 reads CASSFRSTSGGAGPYEQYF. The CDR3 DNA reads TGTGCCAGCAGTTTCAGGTCGACTAGCGGGGGGGCGGGCCCCTACGAGCAGTACTTC.

The chain carries TRBV7-9 and TRBJ1-6; D is perhaps TRBD1 (5 bases). Germline CDR1 reads SEHNR; CDR2 reads FQNEAQ (reference sequence). The V gene lost 4 bases and the J gene lost 6 bases, with 10 bases spanning the gap. The CDR3 consists of 14 residues. This chain's CDR3 is CASSSDTFNSPLHF. The CDR3, as DNA: TGTGCCAGCAGCTCGGACACTTTTAATTCACCCCTCCACTTT. Full variable domain (outside the CDR3, taken from reference TRBV7-9 and TRBJ1-6): DTGVSQNPRHKITKRGQNVTFRCDPISEHNRLYWYRQTLGQGPEFLTYFQNEAQLEKSRLLSDRFSAERPKGSFSTLEIQRTEQGDSAMYLCASSSDTFNSPLHFGNGTRLTVT.

This chain connects TRBV19 to TRBJ2-3; tentative D call: TRBD1 (6 bases). Deletions cut 7 bases from V and 4 bases from J, with 15 bases between. This CDR3 has 14 residues. CDR1 is LNHDA and CDR2 is SQIVND in the germline V gene (reference sequence). As DNA, the CDR3 is TGTGCCAGTAAGACGACAGGTGGTGCAGATACGCAGTATTTT. Residues: CASKTTGGADTQYF.

The chain carries TRBV9 and TRBJ2-2, with 10 positions matching TRBD2. Germline V gene data show CDR1 as SGDLS and CDR2 as YYNGEE. V shed 2 bases and J 6 bases; nucleotides not matched to a gene: 7. The CDR3 is 16 residues long. The CDR3 reads CASSVRRTSGAGELFF. The CDR3 nucleotides are TGTGCCAGCAGCGTTCGTAGAACTAGCGGGGCCGGGGAGCTGTTTTTT. Variable domain in full (rest from reference TRBV9 and TRBJ2-2): DSGVTQTPKHLITATGQRVTLRCSPRSGDLSVYWYQQSLDQGLQFLIQYYNGEERAKGNILERFSAQQFPDLHSELNLSSLELGDSALYFCASSVRRTSGAGELFFGEGSRLTVL.

This chain links TRBV3-1 (or the pseudogene TRBV3-2) with TRBJ2-7, with 8 bases lining up with TRBD2. There are 15 residues in the CDR3. V shed 1 base, J shed 3 bases, and the junction held 5 bases outside the gene matches. The germline CDR1 and CDR2 sequences are LGHDT and YNNKEL (reference sequence). In DNA, the CDR3 is TGTGCCAGCAGCCAAGGATCTAGCGGGCTCTACGAGCAGTACTTC. It yields the protein CASSQGSSGLYEQYF.

This sequence joins TRBV12-3 or TRBV12-4 and TRBJ1-2; D is unresolved. Trimming cost V 1 base and J 5 bases, with 8 bases left between them. The CDR3 runs 13 residues. The CDR3 sequence: CASSLERQYGYTF. The CDR3 DNA reads TGTGCCAGCAGTTTAGAGCGGCAATATGGCTACACCTTC.

The chain joins TRBV6-6 to TRBJ1-1; no clear D gene. The CDR3 length is 11 residues. Trimming shortened V by 10 bases and J by 1 base, and 7 bases separated the two germline ends. CDR1 is MNHNY, CDR2 SVGAGI, per germline (reference sequence). CDR3 DNA sequence: TGTGCCACCCTACGGAACACTGAAGCTTTCTTT. The encoded protein is CATLRNTEAFF.

This clone has a single count. This chain uses TRBV6-2 or TRBV6-3 with TRBJ2-5, with a weak D call TRBD2 (6 bases). Per the germline V gene, CDR1 is MNHEY and CDR2 is SVGEGT. The CDR3 is made up of 15 amino acids. Deletions cut 5 bases from V and 5 bases from J, with 18 bases between. The CDR3 DNA sequence: TGTGCCAGCAGTCGCCGACGGGGGTTTGGGGAGACCCAGTACTTC. It yields the protein CASSRRRGFGETQYF.

The genes are TRBV10-3 and TRBJ1-5; D gene uncertain. The germline V gene encodes CDR1 ENHRY and CDR2 SYGVKD. The V and J ends lost 0 bases and 5 bases respectively, with 5 bases between them. There are 13 residues in the CDR3. Here the CDR3 reads CAISESPDQPQHF. CDR3 DNA sequence: TGTGCCATCAGTGAGTCCCCTGATCAGCCCCAGCATTTT.

The rearrangement links TRBV7-2 to TRBJ2-7; D ambiguous. CDR1 and CDR2 from the germline V gene are SGHTA and FQGNSA. The ends were cut back, 5 bases at V and 7 bases at J, with 27 bases in the middle. This CDR3 has 17 amino acids. For the CDR3, the DNA is TGTGCCAGCAGCCCTGGTCGGCAGACTTTACTCCTACGAGAGCAGTACTTC. This encodes CASSPGRQTLLLREQYF.

The chain couples TRBV30 to TRBJ2-3, with D unresolved. Trimming removed 1 base at V and 1 base at J, with 18 bases between. The CDR3 is made up of 17 amino acids. Germline V gene data show CDR1 as GTSNPN and CDR2 as SVGIG (reference sequence). CDR3 coding DNA: TGTGCCTGGAGTGGCGGCTGGATGGCGGTAGGCACAGATACGCAGTATTTT. It codes for CAWSGGWMAVGTDTQYF.

The chain recombines TRBV3-1 (or the pseudogene TRBV3-2) with TRBJ2-1, with a weak D call TRBD2 (5 bases). The CDR3 is 12 residues long. V lost 2 bases to trimming and J lost 10 bases, with 9 bases between them. Germline V gene data show CDR1 as LGHDT and CDR2 as YNNKEL (reference sequence). CDR3 sequence reads: CASSQIEGEQFF. In nucleotides, the CDR3 is TGTGCCAGCAGCCAAATCGAGGGAGAGCAGTTCTTC.

The V call is TRBV7-9, the J call TRBJ2-3, with 10 bases lining up with TRBD2. J was trimmed by 2 bases and V by 3 bases; bases with no gene match: 5. The CDR3 length is 16 residues. The germline gives CDR1 SEHNR, CDR2 FQNEAQ (reference sequence). The CDR3 here is CASSFTSGGDTDTQYF. In DNA form, the CDR3 reads TGTGCCAGCAGCTTTACGAGCGGGGGGGACACAGATACGCAGTATTTT.

CDR3 nucleotides: TGTGCCAGCAGTGTCAGCGGGAGGGTTGCTAATGAGCAGTTCTTC. Amino acid sequence: CASSVSGRVANEQFF. The rearrangement joins TRBV2 to TRBJ2-1, with TRBD2 matching 10 bases. The CDR3 has 15 amino acids. J was trimmed by 7 bases and V by 4 bases; bases with no gene match: 7. Germline loops: CDR1 SNHLY, CDR2 FYNNEI.

The gene calls are TRBV7-8 and TRBJ1-3, with D possibly being TRBD1 (5 bases). This CDR3 spans 14 amino acids. Germline CDR1 is SGHVS and CDR2 is FQNEAQ. Trimming pared 5 bases from V and 5 bases from J, leaving 13 bases between. CDR3 protein: CASSPPGLRNTIYF. The CDR3 nucleotides are TGTGCCAGCAGCCCGCCAGGGCTGAGAAACACCATATATTTT.

This chain connects TRBV7-9 to TRBJ1-1, with D maybe TRBD1 (6 bases). Per germline, CDR1 SEHNR and CDR2 FQNEAQ (reference sequence). With 5 bases removed from V and 8 bases from J, the gap between germline ends came to 15 bases. This CDR3 has 13 amino acids. The CDR3 spells CASSPLQGPEAFF. The DNA of the CDR3 is TGTGCCAGCAGCCCCCTACAGGGCCCCGAAGCTTTCTTT. Combining the CDR3 with reference TRBV7-9 and TRBJ1-1 gives the whole variable domain DTGVSQNPRHKITKRGQNVTFRCDPISEHNRLYWYRQTLGQGPEFLTYFQNEAQLEKSRLLSDRFSAERPKGSFSTLEIQRTEQGDSAMYLCASSPLQGPEAFFGQGTRLTVV.

The chain couples TRBV7-6 to TRBJ1-3; 7 positions match TRBD1. The length of the CDR3 is 16 residues. The J segment lost 2 bases and the V segment lost 5 bases, leaving 9 bases of the junction unmatched. Germline CDR1 is SGHVS and CDR2 is FNYEAQ. CDR3 in amino acids: CASSPKTTGTGNTIYF. The CDR3, as DNA: TGTGCCAGCAGCCCAAAAACGACAGGGACTGGAAACACCATATATTTT.

The chain couples TRBV12-5 to TRBJ1-4; TRBD1 matches at 10 bases. The CDR3 covers 16 residues. Germline CDR1 is LGHNT and CDR2 is FRNRAP. The V segment lost 5 bases and the J segment 4 bases; nucleotides outside the gene matches: 7. CDR3 amino acids: CASGGDRGGNNEKLFF. In DNA form, the CDR3 reads TGTGCTAGTGGTGGGGACAGGGGAGGAAATAATGAAAAACTGTTTTTT.

The genes are TRBV12-2 and TRBJ1-2. TRBV12-2 is deemed a pseudogene. The CDR3 spans 15 residues. The DNA for the CDR3 is TGTGCAAGTCGCTTAGATATTGAGCAGAGCGATGGCTACACCTTC. This encodes CASRLDIEQSDGYTF.

This clone was observed a few times. Other DNA sequences in this sample translate to the same CDR3. The CDR3 region is CASSFSGAYEQYF. The CDR3, as DNA: TGTGCCAGCAGTTTTTCAGGTGCCTACGAGCAGTACTTC. J is TRBJ2-7 and V is TRBV27, with D unresolved. The CDR3 length is 13 residues. Trimming removed 3 bases from V and 2 bases from J, with 8 bases in between. CDR1 and CDR2 from the germline V gene are MNHEY and SMNVEV (reference sequence).

The chain joins TRBV7-8 to TRBJ2-2; 9 bases are shared with TRBD2. Germline V gene data show CDR1 as SGHVS and CDR2 as FQNEAQ. V was clipped by 5 bases and J by 3 bases; unmatched bases: 7. This CDR3 has 16 amino acids. The CDR3 nucleotides read TGTGCCAGCAGCAAATTAGCGGGAGTAGACACCGGGGAGCTGTTTTTT. Encoded protein: CASSKLAGVDTGELFF.

This chain uses TRBV19 with TRBJ2-5, with 10 positions matching TRBD2. Trimming cost V 8 bases and J 7 bases; bases outside gene matches: 13. Germline CDR1 reads LNHDA; CDR2 reads SQIVND (reference sequence). This CDR3 spans 15 amino acids. The CDR3 DNA sequence: TGTGCCAGTGGCCCCGCTAGCGGGAGTCCTAGGACCCAGTACTTC. Translated: CASGPASGSPRTQYF.

The rearrangement uses TRBV7-9 and TRBJ2-2; D not resolved. Trimming stripped 4 bases from V and 1 base from J, with 7 bases between. The CDR3 has 14 amino acids. Germline V lookup: CDR1 SEHNR, CDR2 FQNEAQ (reference sequence). Written as DNA, the CDR3 is TGTGCCAGCAGCTCCCACTGGAACACCGGGGAGCTGTTTTTT. Its translation: CASSSHWNTGELFF.

In DNA, the CDR3 is TGCAGCGTTGCGCCCGGAGTAGAGACCCAGTACTTC. Translated: CSVAPGVETQYF. The J gene is TRBJ2-5, the V gene TRBV29-1, with D hard to call. The CDR3 sequence is 12 residues long. CDR1 SQVTM and CDR2 ANQGSEA come from the germline V gene. V shed 4 bases and J shed 4 bases, with 10 bases lying between them. Together with reference TRBV29-1 and TRBJ2-5, the CDR3 gives the full variable domain: SAVISQKPSRDICQRGTSLTIQCQVDSQVTMMFWYRQQPGQSLTLIATANQGSEATYESGFVIDKFPISRPNLTFSTLTVSNMSPEDSSIYLCSVAPGVETQYFGPGTRLLVL.

In its sample, this clone was seen once. The rearrangement joins TRBV4-1 to TRBJ1-4; no reliable D call. Trimming removed 1 base from V and 4 bases from J, with 7 bases in between. The CDR3 extends over 14 amino acids. CDR1 is MGHRA and CDR2 is YSYEKL in the germline V gene. The CDR3 nucleotides read TGCGCCAGCAGCCAAGTTCCAGATAATGAAAAACTGTTTTTT. As protein: CASSQVPDNEKLFF.

The sample holds one count of this clone. The chain is built from TRBV25-1 and TRBJ2-2; the D is unclear. Germline V gives CDR1 MGHDK, CDR2 SYGVNS. V lost 5 bases, J lost 8 bases, and 18 bases lay in between. CDR3 length equals 15 residues. The CDR3 sequence: CASSSTEARSGELFF. Written as DNA, the CDR3 is TGTGCCAGCAGTAGTACCGAAGCGAGGTCAGGGGAGCTGTTTTTT. Supplemented by reference TRBV25-1 and TRBJ2-2, the full variable domain reads EADIYQTPRYLVIGTGKKITLECSQTMGHDKMYWYQQDPGMELHLIHYSYGVNSTEKGDLSSESTVSRIRTEHFPLTLESARPSHTSQYLCASSSTEARSGELFFGEGSRLTVL.

The gene calls are TRBV30 and TRBJ2-7, with TRBD2 matching over 10 bases. Germline assignment: CDR1 GTSNPN and CDR2 SVGIG (reference sequence). V shed 4 bases and J 4 bases; nucleotides not matched to a gene: 4. The CDR3 totals 13 residues. The CDR3 coding sequence is TGTGCCTGGACAAGGACTAGCGGATACGAGCAGTACTTC. As protein: CAWTRTSGYEQYF. Full variable domain (rest looked up from reference TRBV30 and TRBJ2-7): SQTIHQWPATLVQPVGSPLSLECTVEGTSNPNLYWYRQAAGRGLQLLFYSVGIGQISSEVPQNLSASRPQDRQFILSSKKLLLSDSGFYLCAWTRTSGYEQYFGPGTRLTVT.

The V gene is TRBV30, the J gene TRBJ2-1; 15 bases map to TRBD2. The CDR3 extends over 20 amino acids. V trimming: 3 bases; J trimming: 4 bases; junction bases outside the gene matches: 16. Looked up from germline, CDR1 is GTSNPN and CDR2 is SVGIG (reference sequence). Here the CDR3 reads CAWRTTGLAGGSLRYNEQFF. Here the CDR3 DNA reads TGTGCCTGGAGAACCACCGGACTAGCGGGAGGGTCCTTAAGATACAATGAGCAGTTCTTC.

This chain connects TRBV7-2 to TRBJ1-4; 7 bases fit TRBD1. There are 15 residues in the CDR3. The V gene end was trimmed by 5 bases and the J gene end by 4 bases; junction bases not matched to a gene: 7. CDR1 is SGHTA and CDR2 is FQGNSA in the germline V gene. CDR3: CASSQQDRFNEKLFF. The CDR3 nucleotides read TGTGCCAGCAGCCAACAGGACAGGTTTAATGAAAAACTGTTTTTT.

V and J are TRBV24-1 and TRBJ1-2; D is unresolved. Germline V gene sequence: CDR1 KGHDR, CDR2 SFDVKD. Trimming stripped 4 bases from V and 3 bases from J, with 11 bases between. The CDR3 is 14 amino acids. The CDR3 is CATSDSNTYYGYTF. In DNA, the CDR3 is TGTGCCACCAGTGACTCCAACACCTACTATGGCTACACCTTC.

This chain connects TRBV6-4 to TRBJ2-3; TRBD1 agrees at 7 bases. The CDR3 extends over 15 amino acids. After removal of 2 bases from V and 6 bases from J, the junction contained 8 bases not matched to a gene. Germline loops: CDR1 MRHNA, CDR2 SNTAGT. The chain's CDR3 is CASSDTGAQGDTQYF. The CDR3 bases are TGTGCCAGCAGTGACACAGGGGCACAAGGGGATACGCAGTATTTT.